Presented here are 7 T cell receptor beta chains from one specimen sequenced in a study of spatial heterogeneity in lung cancer. Stated time point: blood at routine non-recurrence follow-up after resection. The input material, whole RNA from tumor, nontumor lung or frozen PBMC, was sequenced unsorted. MiXCR, run by TCRdb on the 5' RACE reads, gives a single entry per CDR3 protein. Of more than 25,000 distinct CDR3 sequences detected, roughly 6% appear once; the ten largest clones hold more than 20%. The specimen comprised PBMCs, sampled at follow-up. These receptors all come from a male donor with early-stage non-small cell lung cancer.

V gene TRBV15 combines with J gene TRBJ2-1; TRBD2 might be the D (5 bases). The germline V gene has CDR1 LNHNV and CDR2 YYDKDF (reference sequence). V shed 0 bases and J shed 6 bases, with 21 bases lying between them. The CDR3 has 18 amino acids. The CDR3 is CATSRDRGIVGSLNEQFF. The CDR3 region has the DNA TGTGCCACCAGCAGAGATAGAGGAATAGTGGGGAGCCTCAATGAGCAGTTCTTC.

The DNA for the CDR3 is TGTGCCAGCAGCTTCTTTGGGACAGCGAACACTGAAGCTTTCTTT. Residues: CASSFFGTANTEAFF. The chain carries TRBV11-3 and TRBJ1-1; TRBD1 matches 7 bases. The CDR3 loop spans 15 amino acids. Germline loops: CDR1 SGHNT, CDR2 YENEEA. V shed 3 bases, J shed 1 base, and the junction held 5 bases outside the gene matches.

This clonotype has just a few counts. This sequence may be a read error, since a much larger clone differs from it by one base. The chain carries TRBV27 and TRBJ2-5; possibly TRBD2 for D (7 bases). The CDR3 has 13 amino acids. CDR1 MNHEY and CDR2 SMNVEV come from the germline V gene (reference sequence). For the CDR3, the DNA is TGTGCCAGCAAGAGAGCGGGACAAGAGACCCCGTACTTC. Translated, it gives CASKRAGQETPYF.

There are many counts of this clonotype. The V call is TRBV4-3, the J call TRBJ1-4; TRBD1 aligns across 10 bases. Looked up from germline, CDR1 is LGHNA and CDR2 is YSLEER. J gave up 8 bases and V 10 bases, and 7 bases lay outside the gene matches. The CDR3 covers 13 residues. CDR3 protein: CATSGTGAEKLFF. In DNA, the CDR3 is TGCGCCACATCCGGGACAGGGGCCGAAAAACTGTTTTTT.

V and J are TRBV6-2 or TRBV6-3 and TRBJ1-1; D remains unclear. There are 13 residues in the CDR3. Germline assignment: CDR1 MNHEY and CDR2 SVGEGT. Trimming stripped 8 bases from V and 3 bases from J, with 13 bases between. The CDR3, as DNA: TGTGCCAGCGGGATTGACACTTACACTGAAGCTTTCTTT. Its protein is CASGIDTYTEAFF.

Many counts were recorded for this clonotype. The chain uses TRBV7-2 and TRBJ1-2; D uncertain. Germline V CDR1 and CDR2: SGHTA, FQGNSA. V gave up 1 base and J gave up 0 bases, with 6 bases separating them. The CDR3 is 14 residues long. CDR3 protein: CASSLDPSNYGYTF. In DNA form, the CDR3 reads TGTGCCAGCAGCTTAGATCCGTCTAACTATGGCTACACCTTC.

This clonotype was observed at least ten times. The chain recombines TRBV7-3 with TRBJ2-2; a weak D match, TRBD2 (5 bases). The CDR3 contains 13 residues. CDR1 is SGHTA and CDR2 is FQGTGA in the germline V gene. Trimming cost V 5 bases and J 6 bases, with 10 bases left between them. DNA for the CDR3: TGTGCCAGCAGCCCGGGGTCTGCCGGGGAGCTGTTTTTT. Translation: CASSPGSAGELFF. Full variable domain (missing parts from reference TRBV7-3 and TRBJ2-2): GAGVSQTPSNKVTEKGKYVELRCDPISGHTALYWYRQSLGQGPEFLIYFQGTGAADDSGLPNDRFFAVRPEGSVSTLKIQRTERGDSAVYLCASSPGSAGELFFGEGSRLTVL.